The next 5 T cell receptor beta chains were all read from a single sample in a study of blood T cell repertoires in COVID-19. Assay: immunoSEQ multiplex PCR; the TCRdb copy retains only in-frame clones and omits some. The sample records 150,000 to 200,000 clones, around 83% being singletons. The material sequenced was PBMCs or T cells enriched from blood (not recorded which). The receptors were sampled from a man in his forties or fifties who had recovered from COVID-19.

This clone was counted once. The V call is TRBV10-3, the J call TRBJ2-7; 10 nucleotides agree with TRBD1. The CDR3 sequence is 16 residues long. CDR1 ENHRY and CDR2 SYGVKD come from the germline V gene. With V trimmed by 2 bases and J by 3 bases, 7 bases remained unmatched. This chain's CDR3 is CAISEPDRGSLYEQYF. The CDR3, as DNA: TGTGCCATCAGTGAGCCGGACAGGGGGTCCCTCTACGAGCAGTACTTC.

The table lists this clone with a few counts. The V call is TRBV13, the J call TRBJ1-1, with 7 bases fitting TRBD1. The CDR3 loop spans 13 amino acids. CDR1 PRHDT and CDR2 FYEKMQ come from the germline V gene (reference sequence). V lost 10 bases to trimming and J lost 11 bases; unmatched junction nucleotides: 16. CDR3 residues: CATEFSGGYAAFF. CDR3 nucleotides: TGTGCCACCGAGTTTTCAGGGGGGTATGCCGCTTTCTTT.

This clone occurred once. The chain has TRBV10-1 and TRBJ2-7; 8 nucleotides align to TRBD1. Germline CDR1 reads WNHNN; CDR2 reads SYGVQD (reference sequence). The CDR3 covers 19 residues. The V and J ends lost 3 bases and 2 bases, in that order; junction bases with no gene match: 18. CDR3 nucleotide sequence: TGCGCCAGCAGTGAACCGGGACAGGACTTCATCTACCGGCCCTACGAGCAGTACTTC. Translated, it gives CASSEPGQDFIYRPYEQYF.

This sequence joins TRBV15 and TRBJ1-3; 11 bases are shared with TRBD1. There are 18 residues in the CDR3. The V segment lost 0 bases and the J segment 0 bases; nucleotides outside the gene matches: 4. The germline CDR1 and CDR2 sequences are LNHNV and YYDKDF (reference sequence). In nucleotides, the CDR3 is TGTGCCACCAGCAGAGATATCGGGACAGGGGGCTCTGGAAACACCATATATTTT. Its translation: CATSRDIGTGGSGNTIYF.

J is TRBJ1-6 and V is TRBV5-1; D gene ambiguous. Trimming took off 1 base at V and 7 bases at J, with 15 bases between the two ends. The length of the CDR3 is 16 residues. CDR1 is SGHRS, CDR2 YFSETQ, per germline. CDR3 loop: CASSLTAPGDNSPLHF. The CDR3 DNA reads TGCGCCAGCAGCTTGACCGCCCCGGGAGACAATTCACCCCTCCACTTT.